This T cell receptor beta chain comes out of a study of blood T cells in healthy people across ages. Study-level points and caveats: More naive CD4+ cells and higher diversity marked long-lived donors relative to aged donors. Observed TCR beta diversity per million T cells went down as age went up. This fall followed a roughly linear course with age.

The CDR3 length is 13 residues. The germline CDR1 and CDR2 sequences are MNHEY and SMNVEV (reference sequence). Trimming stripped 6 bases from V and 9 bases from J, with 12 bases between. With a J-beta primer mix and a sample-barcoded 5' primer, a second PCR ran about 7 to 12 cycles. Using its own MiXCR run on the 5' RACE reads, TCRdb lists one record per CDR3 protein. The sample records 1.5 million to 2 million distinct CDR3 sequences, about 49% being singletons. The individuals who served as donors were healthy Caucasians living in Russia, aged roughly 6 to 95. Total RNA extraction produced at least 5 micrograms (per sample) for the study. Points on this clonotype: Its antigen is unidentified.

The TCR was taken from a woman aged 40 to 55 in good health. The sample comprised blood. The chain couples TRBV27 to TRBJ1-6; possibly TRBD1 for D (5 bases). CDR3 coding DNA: TGTGCCAGCAGGGCAGGGACCAGTTCACCCCTCCACTTT. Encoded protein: CASRAGTSSPLHF.